This TCR beta chain was profiled in a study of blood T cells in healthy people across ages. Study-level findings and limits: The recorded TCR beta diversity per million T cells decreased in a roughly linear manner with age.

Deletions cut 0 bases from V and 7 bases from J, with 7 bases between. In germline, CDR1 is LGHDT, CDR2 YNNKEL (reference sequence). CDR3 length: 14 amino acids. Per sample, a minimum of 6.5 million PBMCs were isolated. With each sample, at least 5 micrograms of total RNA were extracted. A second PCR, run for about 7 to 11 cycles, used a sample-barcoded 5' primer plus a J-beta primer mix. Via MiXCR, TCRdb re-called the 5' RACE reads, giving one row per CDR3 protein. The sample holds hundreds of thousands of distinct CDR3 sequences, 44% seen once. At least ten counts were recorded for this clonotype. Its antigen is currently unknown.

The V and J genes are TRBV3-1 and TRBJ1-6; unclear D gene. What was sequenced was blood. The sequence was obtained from a man aged 55 to 69 in good health. CDR3 loop: CASSQDIGNSPLHF. The CDR3 nucleotides read TGTGCCAGCAGCCAAGATATCGGGAATTCACCCCTCCACTTT.